This T cell receptor (beta chain) was recorded in a study of CD8+ T cells in alopecia areata. About the study: Treatment of the treated patients consisted of oral tofacitinib, 5 to 10 mg twice daily.

A remark on this clone: What it binds is unknown. Germline and junction disagree at one end, which may indicate a read error.

Investigators isolated RNA and reverse transcribed it into cDNA to act as the sequencing template. Some clones are missing from TCRdb's copy, which holds only in-frame ones; the method was immunoSEQ multiplex PCR. The top ten clones hold 5% to 7.5% of a sample with 110,000 to 150,000 clones, roughly three fifths of them seen once. The study's findings and limits: Compared with normal scalp, lesional scalp had higher clonality and more expanded CD8+ clones.

Lesional scalp punch biopsies and peripheral blood were collected from alopecia areata patients. The sorting of PBMCs gave CD4+ and CD8+ T cells. The CDR3 has 11 amino acids. Germline V lookup: CDR1 SQVTM, CDR2 ANQGSEA. The V and J genes are TRBV29-1 and TRBJ1-1; the D is unclear. Specimen: CD4+ T cells sorted from blood, collected at week 0. The clonotype originates from a human donor with alopecia areata. For the CDR3, the DNA is TGCAGCGTTGGGATGAGCGGGGTATTAGCGTTT. Its protein is CSVGMSGVLAF.